The next 30 T cell receptor beta chains were all read from a single sample in a study of CD8 T cells in Susac syndrome. cDNA came from roughly 0.53 to 1 ug RNA primed by random hexamers. TCRdb independently ran MiXCR on the immunoSEQ multiplex PCR reads; one entry per CDR3 protein. The table shows 170,000 or so distinct CDR3 sequences, with roughly 92% occurring only once. The sample taken for sequencing was CD4+ T cells from PBMCs. The receptors stem from a human donor with multiple sclerosis.

The V call is TRBV7-8, the J call TRBJ2-5, with D perhaps TRBD2 (5 bases). Trimming took off 4 bases at V and 7 bases at J, with 13 bases between the two ends. The CDR3 runs 13 residues. The germline gives CDR1 SGHVS, CDR2 FQNEAQ. The CDR3 nucleotides are TGTGCCAGCAGCTCAGAAACTAGAGGGACCCAGTACTTC. The encoded protein is CASSSETRGTQYF. Looking up the rest from reference TRBV7-8 and TRBJ2-5 gives the full variable domain: GAGVSQSPRYKVAKRGQDVALRCDPISGHVSLFWYQQALGQGPEFLTYFQNEAQLDKSGLPSDRFFAERPEGSVSTLKIQRTQQEDSAVYLCASSSETRGTQYFGPGTRLLVL.

The chain joins TRBV6-1 to TRBJ2-7; no clear D. Deletions cut 2 bases from V and 4 bases from J, with 15 bases between. The CDR3 is made up of 15 amino acids. CDR1 and CDR2 from the germline V gene are MNHNS and SASEGT. In DNA form, the CDR3 reads TGTGCCAGCAGTGAAATGCCCCCGGGTTTATACGAGCAGTACTTC. Its protein product is CASSEMPPGLYEQYF.

This rearrangement joins TRBV11-2 to TRBJ2-1, with a possible D match to TRBD1 (5 bases). CDR3 length: 12 amino acids. Trimming shortened V by 8 bases and J by 9 bases, and 14 bases separated the two germline ends. Germline V gives CDR1 SGHAT, CDR2 FQNNGV. CDR3 nucleotides: TGTGCCAGCTTGGGGCGAAGTACTGAGCAGTTCTTC. This sequence encodes CASLGRSTEQFF.

V gene TRBV28 combines with J gene TRBJ1-2; 9 nucleotides match TRBD1. Germline-derived CDR1 and CDR2 are MDHEN and SYDVKM. V trimming: 7 bases; J trimming: 5 bases; junction bases outside the gene matches: 8. The CDR3 runs to 14 residues. CDR3 bases: TGTGCCAGCATCTCACAGGGGGCTCTTTATGGCTACACCTTC. The encoded protein is CASISQGALYGYTF.

The chain links TRBV28 to TRBJ2-1; the D gene is possibly TRBD1 (6 bases). Trimming took off 8 bases at V and 9 bases at J, with 20 bases between the two ends. This CDR3 is 14 amino acids long. The germline V gene encodes CDR1 MDHEN and CDR2 SYDVKM. CDR3 amino acids: CASSLGGTHAEQFF. In nucleotides, the CDR3 is TGTGCCAGCTCCCTAGGGGGTACCCATGCTGAGCAGTTCTTC.

This clonotype appeared once. This chain uses TRBV7-2 with TRBJ2-3; D might be TRBD2 (7 bases). The CDR3 covers 14 residues. CDR1 SGHTA and CDR2 FQGNSA come from the germline V gene. V was trimmed by 11 bases and J by 1 base, leaving 16 bases between them. The DNA of the CDR3 is TGTGCCTGTGCGGGGGCCTGGGGCACAGATACGCAGTATTTT. Protein sequence: CACAGAWGTDTQYF.

The J gene is TRBJ2-5, the V gene TRBV24-1, with 10 bases aligning to TRBD1. Germline V gene data show CDR1 as KGHDR and CDR2 as SFDVKD. The CDR3 length is 14 residues. Unmatched junction bases numbered 12, after V lost 5 bases and J lost 13 bases. Written as DNA, the CDR3 is TGTGCCACCAGTGCCGCCCGAGGACAGGGGGAGTTGTACTTC. It translates to CATSAARGQGELYF.

This chain connects TRBV2 to TRBJ2-7; 8 bases agree with TRBD1. Germline CDR1 reads SNHLY; CDR2 reads FYNNEI. The CDR3 is made up of 14 amino acids. Trimming took 5 bases from V and 5 from J; bases not matched to a gene: 8. CDR3 bases: TGTGCCAGCAGTCCGCGACAGGGGAAACACGAGCAGTACTTC. Encoded protein: CASSPRQGKHEQYF.

The chain uses TRBV20-1 and TRBJ2-3, with a possible D match to TRBD2 (5 bases). Germline V gives CDR1 DFQATT, CDR2 SNEGSKA (reference sequence). The ends were cut back, 3 bases at V and 0 bases at J, with 10 bases in the middle. The CDR3 extends over 14 amino acids. The CDR3 coding sequence is TGCAGTGCTAGGGAGTGGACTAGCACAGATACGCAGTATTTT. It yields the protein CSAREWTSTDTQYF.

The J gene is TRBJ2-2, the V gene TRBV27, with TRBD2 matching over 9 bases. The CDR3 spans 15 residues. From germline, CDR1 is MNHEY and CDR2 SMNVEV (reference sequence). With V trimmed by 6 bases and J by 4 bases, 6 bases remained unmatched. The CDR3 reads CASRIAGDVTGELFF. The CDR3 DNA reads as TGTGCCAGCAGAATAGCGGGAGATGTCACCGGGGAGCTGTTTTTT.

V is TRBV9 and J is TRBJ2-6; TRBD2 matches 7 bases. CDR1 is SGDLS, CDR2 YYNGEE, per germline. V lost 0 bases to trimming and J lost 11 bases; unmatched junction nucleotides: 11. This CDR3 has 16 amino acids. For the CDR3, the DNA is TGTGCCAGCAGCGTAGCCGGGGGGACGTGGGACGACGTCCTGACTTTC. Translation: CASSVAGGTWDDVLTF.

This clonotype occurred once. The gene calls are TRBV11-2 and TRBJ2-4; D is perhaps TRBD1 (5 bases). CDR1 and CDR2 (germline): SGHAT, FQNNGV. There are 17 residues in the CDR3. Between the trimmed V and J ends, which lost 5 bases and 0 bases, there was a span of 17 bases. The CDR3 is CASSTFIGHLAKNIQYF. The CDR3 nucleotides are TGTGCCAGCAGCACCTTCATCGGACACTTAGCCAAAAACATTCAGTACTTC.

About this clonotype: An end of the junction differs from the germline gene, which may be a read error. This chain joins TRBV2 and TRBJ2-5; D gene uncertain. CDR3 length: 11 residues. Looked up from germline, CDR1 is SNHLY and CDR2 is FYNNEI. The CDR3 DNA reads TGTGCCAGCAGTGTCCGGCTAGAAGGGAACTTC. It translates to CASSVRLEGNF.

The chain carries TRBV29-1 and TRBJ1-5; maybe TRBD1 (6 bases). Germline V lookup: CDR1 SQVTM, CDR2 ANQGSEA. The CDR3 runs 12 residues. The V end was cut by 4 bases, the J end by 2 bases, with 6 bases between. The CDR3 DNA sequence: TGCAGCGTTGGGACAGGCAATCAGCCCCAGCATTTT. It codes for CSVGTGNQPQHF.

The chain couples TRBV24-1 to TRBJ2-5; 9 bases are a match to TRBD1. In germline, CDR1 is KGHDR, CDR2 SFDVKD. CDR3 length: 15 amino acids. The V gene end was trimmed by 4 bases and the J gene end by 3 bases; junction bases not matched to a gene: 5. The CDR3 DNA is TGTGCCACCAGTGACCGGGACAGGGAAAAAGAGACCCAGTACTTC. It specifies CATSDRDREKETQYF.

The chain joins TRBV2 to TRBJ2-3; 11 nucleotides align to TRBD2. Trimming took 5 bases from V and 1 from J; bases not matched to a gene: 2. The CDR3 has 15 residues. Germline V gene sequence: CDR1 SNHLY, CDR2 FYNNEI. CDR3 protein: CASSTGLAGTDTQYF. CDR3 DNA: TGTGCCAGCAGTACGGGACTAGCGGGCACAGATACGCAGTATTTT. Filled out from reference TRBV2 and TRBJ2-3, the complete variable domain reads EPEVTQTPSHQVTQMGQEVILRCVPISNHLYFYWYRQILGQKVEFLVSFYNNEISEKSEIFDDQFSVERPDGSNFTLKIRSTKLEDSAMYFCASSTGLAGTDTQYFGPGTRLTVL.

The rearrangement joins TRBV11-2 to TRBJ1-4; a weak D match, TRBD1 (6 bases). The V and J ends lost 5 bases and 1 base respectively, with 11 bases between them. This CDR3 contains 15 residues. Germline V gene data show CDR1 as SGHAT and CDR2 as FQNNGV. The CDR3 loop reads CASSIRGKTNEKLFF. The CDR3 coding sequence is TGTGCCAGCAGCATAAGGGGGAAAACTAATGAAAAACTGTTTTTT.

The genes are TRBV13 and TRBJ2-7; 9 bases match TRBD2. The germline V gene has CDR1 PRHDT and CDR2 FYEKMQ (reference sequence). CDR3 size: 14 residues. Trimming took 5 bases from V and 6 from J; bases not matched to a gene: 8. The CDR3 sequence is CASSGTASGVEQYF. CDR3 in DNA: TGTGCCAGCAGCGGGACCGCTAGCGGGGTCGAGCAGTACTTC.

The chain joins TRBV6-2 or TRBV6-3 to TRBJ1-2; D is perhaps TRBD1 (5 bases). This CDR3 contains 12 residues. Deletions cut 11 bases from V and 5 bases from J, with 15 bases between. Germline V CDR1 and CDR2: MNHEY, SVGEGT. The CDR3 sequence: CAVSGGSYGYTF. CDR3 nucleotide sequence: TGTGCCGTCTCGGGGGGTTCATATGGCTACACCTTC.

The chain recombines TRBV19 with TRBJ1-5, with a possible D match to TRBD1 (5 bases). V was clipped by 7 bases and J by 9 bases, with 16 bases between them. The CDR3 runs 13 residues. Germline V gene sequence: CDR1 LNHDA, CDR2 SQIVND (reference sequence). Here the CDR3 reads CASTGDAASPQHF. The CDR3, as DNA: TGTGCCAGTACCGGGGACGCAGCGTCGCCCCAGCATTTT.

This clonotype was recorded once. The rearrangement joins TRBV12-3 or TRBV12-4 to TRBJ2-2; the D is unclear. V was cut by 6 bases and J by 6 bases, with 8 bases left in between. The CDR3 is 12 residues long. The CDR3: CASRETAGELFF. The CDR3, as DNA: TGTGCCAGCAGGGAGACGGCCGGGGAGCTGTTTTTT.

This clonotype showed up just once. The chain carries TRBV7-2 and TRBJ2-1; no reliable D call. CDR3 length: 13 residues. CDR1 SGHTA and CDR2 FQGNSA come from the germline V gene. Between the trimmed V and J ends, which lost 0 bases and 6 bases, there was a span of 6 bases. DNA for the CDR3: TGTGCCAGCAGCTTAGCGCTGTCCAATGAGCAGTTCTTC. It yields the protein CASSLALSNEQFF.

V usage is TRBV20-1 and J usage is TRBJ2-7; the D gene is possibly TRBD1 (5 bases). There are 15 residues in the CDR3. The germline gives CDR1 DFQATT, CDR2 SNEGSKA (reference sequence). V lost 2 bases and J 0 bases, leaving 14 bases between the germline ends. As DNA, the CDR3 is TGCAGTGCTAGAAGGACAAACCTTTACTCCTACGAGCAGTACTTC. As protein: CSARRTNLYSYEQYF.

V usage is TRBV6-6 and J usage is TRBJ2-3; D is possibly TRBD2 (5 bases). This CDR3 comprises 16 residues. Germline V gene data show CDR1 as MNHNY and CDR2 as SVGAGI (reference sequence). Trimming left V 7 bases short and J 6 bases short, with 23 bases between. The CDR3 nucleotides read TGTGCCAGCACCCCCAGGTCCGGGGAACATCTTGATACGCAGTATTTT. It translates to CASTPRSGEHLDTQYF.

J is TRBJ2-7 and V is TRBV7-2; D not certain. The CDR3 sequence is 13 residues long. V gave up 1 base and J gave up 5 bases, with 9 bases separating them. CDR1 is SGHTA, CDR2 FQGNSA, per germline. The chain's CDR3 is CASSLVDRDEQYF. In DNA form, the CDR3 reads TGTGCCAGCAGCTTAGTGGACCGAGACGAGCAGTACTTC.

The genes are TRBV5-1 and TRBJ1-1; 8 positions match TRBD1. This CDR3 spans 14 amino acids. Germline V gene lookup returns CDR1 SGHRS and CDR2 YFSETQ. Trimming cost V 1 base and J 4 bases; bases outside gene matches: 3. The CDR3 DNA sequence: TGCGCCAGCAGCTTGACAGGGGGAATCACTGAAGCTTTCTTT. Translated, it gives CASSLTGGITEAFF.

The gene calls are TRBV4-1 and TRBJ1-1; D not certain. This CDR3 contains 11 residues. Germline values: CDR1 MGHRA, CDR2 YSYEKL. V was pared by 3 bases and J by 7 bases, with 6 bases between. This CDR3 reads CASSQAFEAFF. CDR3 coding DNA: TGCGCCAGCAGCCAGGCCTTTGAAGCTTTCTTT.

The genes are TRBV9 and TRBJ2-5, with D possibly TRBD2 on 5 matching bases. Trimming cost V 3 bases and J 5 bases, with 20 bases left between them. Germline V gene data show CDR1 as SGDLS and CDR2 as YYNGEE. The CDR3 length is 16 residues. This CDR3 is CASSAVGGPLLETQYF. The CDR3 bases are TGTGCCAGCAGCGCGGTCGGAGGCCCCCTCTTGGAGACCCAGTACTTC. Full variable domain (rest looked up from reference TRBV9 and TRBJ2-5): DSGVTQTPKHLITATGQRVTLRCSPRSGDLSVYWYQQSLDQGLQFLIQYYNGEERAKGNILERFSAQQFPDLHSELNLSSLELGDSALYFCASSAVGGPLLETQYFGPGTRLLVL.

This chain uses TRBV9 with TRBJ1-5; D gene ambiguous. With 3 bases removed from V and 3 bases from J, the gap between germline ends came to 13 bases. The CDR3 totals 15 residues. Germline V CDR1 and CDR2: SGDLS, YYNGEE. The CDR3, as DNA: TGTGCCAGCAGCGCGAGTGGGCACCTCAATCAGCCCCAGCATTTT. This gives the protein CASSASGHLNQPQHF.

The chain joins TRBV5-6 to TRBJ2-1, with D uncertain. V gave up 4 bases and J gave up 5 bases, with 13 bases separating them. CDR3 size: 14 residues. Germline CDR1 reads SGHDT; CDR2 reads YYEEEE. DNA of the CDR3: TGTGCCAGCAGCCGTCAGGACGGAAACAATGAGCAGTTCTTC. This gives the protein CASSRQDGNNEQFF.